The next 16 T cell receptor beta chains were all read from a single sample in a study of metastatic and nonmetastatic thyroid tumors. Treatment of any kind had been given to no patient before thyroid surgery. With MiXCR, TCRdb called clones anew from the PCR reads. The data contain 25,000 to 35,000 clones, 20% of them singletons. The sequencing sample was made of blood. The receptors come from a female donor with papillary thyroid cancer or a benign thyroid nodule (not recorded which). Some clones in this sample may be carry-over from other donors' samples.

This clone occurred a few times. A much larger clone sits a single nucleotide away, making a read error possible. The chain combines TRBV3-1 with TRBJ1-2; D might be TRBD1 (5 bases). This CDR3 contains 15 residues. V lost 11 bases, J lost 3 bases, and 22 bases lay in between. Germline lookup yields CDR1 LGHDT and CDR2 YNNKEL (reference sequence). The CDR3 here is CAGSTRDPTDYGYTF. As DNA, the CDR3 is TGTGCCGGTAGCACTCGGGACCCCACGGACTATGGCTACACCTTC.

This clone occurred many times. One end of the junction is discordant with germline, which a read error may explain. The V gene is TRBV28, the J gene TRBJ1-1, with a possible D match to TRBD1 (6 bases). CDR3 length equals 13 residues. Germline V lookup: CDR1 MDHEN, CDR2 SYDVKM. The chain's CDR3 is CASSLKRDTEASF. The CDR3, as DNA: TGTGCCAGCAGTTTAAAACGGGACACTGAAGCTTCCTTT.

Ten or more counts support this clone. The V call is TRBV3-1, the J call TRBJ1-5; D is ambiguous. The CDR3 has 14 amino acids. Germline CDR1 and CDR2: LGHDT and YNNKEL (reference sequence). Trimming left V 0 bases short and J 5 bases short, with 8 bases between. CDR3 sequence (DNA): TGTGCCAGCAGCCAAGATTTAGGTGATCAGCCCCAGCATTTT. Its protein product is CASSQDLGDQPQHF. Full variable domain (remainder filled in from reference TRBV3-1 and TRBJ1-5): DTAVSQTPKYLVTQMGNDKSIKCEQNLGHDTMYWYKQDSKKFLKIMFSYNNKELIINETVPNRFSPKSPDKAHLNLHINSLELGDSAVYFCASSQDLGDQPQHFGDGTRLSIL.

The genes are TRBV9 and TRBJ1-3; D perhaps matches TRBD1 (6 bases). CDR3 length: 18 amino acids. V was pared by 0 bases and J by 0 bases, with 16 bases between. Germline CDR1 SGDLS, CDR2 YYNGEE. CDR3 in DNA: TGTGCCAGCAGCGTAGGGGGGGACACAAGGGCCTCTGGAAACACCATATATTTT. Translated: CASSVGGDTRASGNTIYF.

CDR3 sequence: CASRPGLAVGELTYNEQFF. CDR3 DNA sequence: TGTGCCAGCAGGCCGGGACTAGCGGTGGGGGAACTAACCTACAATGAGCAGTTCTTC. The genes are TRBV7-2 and TRBJ2-1, with 11 positions matching TRBD2. CDR3 length: 19 residues. The V and J ends lost 6 bases and 2 bases, in that order; junction bases with no gene match: 15. Germline V gene data show CDR1 as SGHTA and CDR2 as FQGNSA.

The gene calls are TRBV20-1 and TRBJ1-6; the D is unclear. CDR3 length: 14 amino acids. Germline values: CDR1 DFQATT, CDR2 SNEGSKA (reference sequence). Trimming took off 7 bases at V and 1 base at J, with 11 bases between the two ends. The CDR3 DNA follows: TGCAGTGGGAGAGCCGTGTCCTATAATTCACCCCTCCACTTT. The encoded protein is CSGRAVSYNSPLHF.

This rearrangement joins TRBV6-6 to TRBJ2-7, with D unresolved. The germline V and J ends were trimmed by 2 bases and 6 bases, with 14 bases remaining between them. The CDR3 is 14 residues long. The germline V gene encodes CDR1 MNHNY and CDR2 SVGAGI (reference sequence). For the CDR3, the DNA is TGTGCCAGCAGTTACCCGCACGGAGACGGCGAGCAGTACTTC. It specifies CASSYPHGDGEQYF.

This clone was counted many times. CDR3: CAWSVAGTFNSPLHF. In DNA, the CDR3 is TGTGCCTGGAGTGTCGCAGGGACTTTTAATTCACCCCTCCACTTT. This chain connects TRBV30 to TRBJ1-6; D perhaps matches TRBD1 (5 bases). The CDR3 length is 15 residues. Germline V gene lookup returns CDR1 GTSNPN and CDR2 SVGIG (reference sequence). The germline V and J ends were trimmed by 0 bases and 6 bases, with 12 bases remaining between them.

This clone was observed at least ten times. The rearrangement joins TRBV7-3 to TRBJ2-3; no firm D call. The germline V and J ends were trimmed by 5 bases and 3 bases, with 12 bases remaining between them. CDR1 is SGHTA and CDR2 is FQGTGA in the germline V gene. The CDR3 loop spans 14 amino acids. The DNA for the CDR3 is TGTGCCAGCAGCCCCCTGGGTGGGACAGATACGCAGTATTTT. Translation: CASSPLGGTDTQYF.

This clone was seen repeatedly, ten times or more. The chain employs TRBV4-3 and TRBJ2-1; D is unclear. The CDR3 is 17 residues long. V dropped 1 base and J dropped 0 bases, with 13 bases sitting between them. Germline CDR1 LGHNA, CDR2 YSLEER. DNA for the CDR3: TGCGCCAGCAGCCAAGGGACGGGCACGGGCTCCTACAATGAGCAGTTCTTC. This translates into CASSQGTGTGSYNEQFF.

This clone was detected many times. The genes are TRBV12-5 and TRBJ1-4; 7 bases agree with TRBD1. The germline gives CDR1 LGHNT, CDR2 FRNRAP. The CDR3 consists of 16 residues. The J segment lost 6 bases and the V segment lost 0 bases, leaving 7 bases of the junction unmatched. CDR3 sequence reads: CASGLVGRQGDEKLFF. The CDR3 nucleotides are TGTGCTAGTGGTTTGGTAGGGCGCCAGGGGGATGAAAAACTGTTTTTT. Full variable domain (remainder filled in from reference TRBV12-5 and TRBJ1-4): DARVTQTPRHKVTEMGQEVTMRCQPILGHNTVFWYRQTMMQGLELLAYFRNRAPLDDSGMPKDRFSAEMPDATLATLKIQPSEPRDSAVYFCASGLVGRQGDEKLFFGSGTQLSVL.

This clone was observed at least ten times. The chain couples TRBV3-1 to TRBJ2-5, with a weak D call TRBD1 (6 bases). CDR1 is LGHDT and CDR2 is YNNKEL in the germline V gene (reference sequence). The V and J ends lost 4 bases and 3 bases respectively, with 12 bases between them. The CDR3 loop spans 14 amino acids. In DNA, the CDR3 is TGTGCCAGCAGCCCCCGGACAGTTGAAGAGACCCAGTACTTC. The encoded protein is CASSPRTVEETQYF.

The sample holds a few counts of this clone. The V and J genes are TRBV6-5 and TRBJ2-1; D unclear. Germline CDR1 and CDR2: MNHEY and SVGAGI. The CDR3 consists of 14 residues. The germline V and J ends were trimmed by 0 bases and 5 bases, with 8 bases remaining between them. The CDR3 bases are TGTGCCAGCAGTTACTCCTGGAGTCACAATGAGCAGTTCTTC. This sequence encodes CASSYSWSHNEQFF.

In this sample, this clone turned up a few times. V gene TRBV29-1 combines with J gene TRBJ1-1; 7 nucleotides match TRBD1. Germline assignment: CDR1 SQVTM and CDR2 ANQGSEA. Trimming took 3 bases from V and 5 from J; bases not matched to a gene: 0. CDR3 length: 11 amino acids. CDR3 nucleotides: TGCAGCGTTGACAGGGGGACTGAAGCTTTCTTT. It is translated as CSVDRGTEAFF.

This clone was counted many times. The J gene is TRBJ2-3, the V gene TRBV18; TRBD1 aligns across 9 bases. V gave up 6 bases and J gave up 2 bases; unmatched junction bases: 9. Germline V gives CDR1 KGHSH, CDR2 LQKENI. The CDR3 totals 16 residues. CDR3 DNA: TGTGCCAGCTCCCCCCGGGACAGGGAAAACACAGATACGCAGTATTTT. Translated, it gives CASSPRDRENTDTQYF.

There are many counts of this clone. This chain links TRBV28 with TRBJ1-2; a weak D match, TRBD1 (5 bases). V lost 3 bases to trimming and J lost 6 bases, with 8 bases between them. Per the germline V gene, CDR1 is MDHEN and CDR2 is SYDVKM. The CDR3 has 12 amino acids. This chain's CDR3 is CASSFGGDGYTF. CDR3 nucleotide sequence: TGTGCCAGCAGTTTTGGGGGGGATGGCTACACCTTC.